This T cell receptor beta chain was profiled in a study of Tregs in tolerant kidney transplant recipients. Study-wide results and caveats: Biological reproducibility was not directly addressed in this study.

In the case of this clone: The antigen remains undetermined.

The method was immunoSEQ multiplex PCR; TCRdb's version includes in-frame clones alone and lacks a portion of them. This sample has 50,000 to 75,000 clones, with less than 98% found just once. The CDR3 has 17 amino acids. V was cut by 0 bases and J by 0 bases, with 13 bases left in between. The germline CDR1 and CDR2 sequences are SGHRS and YFSETQ. Before regulatory T cell sorting, thawed PBMCs rested overnight at 37°C in about 200 IU/ml IL-2. V gene TRBV5-1 combines with J gene TRBJ1-3, with D possibly TRBD1 on 6 matching bases. The origin of this receptor is a human donor who received a combined kidney and bone marrow transplant. The sample here was Tregs from blood, taken before the transplant. CDR3 bases: TGCGCCAGCAGCTTGGCGGCAGGGGCTAACTCTGGAAACACCATATATTTT. This gives the protein CASSLAAGANSGNTIYF.